The present TCR beta chain was sequenced within a study of blood T cell repertoires in COVID-19 (dated by TCRdb to 2020 to 2021). In terms of the full investigation: Samples from collaborators originated in the United States, Italy and Spain and spanned both the acute and convalescent phases of COVID-19. The repertoires were released in a freely available public database meant as a resource for research on the immune response to SARS-CoV-2. The prospective study material was composed of cDNA or gDNA derived from T cells, B-cell-depleted T cells, or PBMCs. A de-identified subject ID, COVID-19 status, age in years and sex were almost always included in the sample metadata. Where HLA class I and class II types were available, the types were taken from metadata supplied by the sample provider, not from assay-based typing. The samples were drawn from the first 160 participants of the ongoing ImmuneRACE study and from 1,254 subjects provided by 6 global collaborators. Deeply sampled blood TCRbeta repertoires from subjects exposed to, actively infected with, or recovered from COVID-19 were included in the dataset. Overall study results and their limits: The quantity of clinical and demographic metadata differed by source and by participant and was supplied without curation.

To note about this clone: Which antigen it targets is not known. No much larger clonotype is one base removed from it; base qualities were not supplied.

Another Seattle source contributed samples from volunteer blood donors who had recovered from COVID-19. Each collaborating institution followed its own protocols to collect whole blood in K2EDTA tubes. For TCRbeta analysis, collaborator samples were shipped as frozen whole blood, as isolated PBMCs, or as DNA extracted from either sample type. The immunoSEQ Assay, a bias-controlled multiplex PCR, was used to amplify TCRbeta CDR3 regions from genomic DNA. As for how the authors treated the data: Nucleated cell counts per sample were estimated from amplification of reference gene primers within the assay. Sequence reads were collapsed and filtered to measure the absolute abundance of every unique TCRbeta CDR3 rearrangement. For each sample, productive Simpson clonality was calculated by taking the square root of Simpson's diversity index across productive rearrangements. TCRdb obtained this table from immuneACCESS and retained in-frame rearrangements with V and J assigned. These tables miss some clones; where compared with another copy, unresolved V genes account for less than half of the shortfall, and the remainder is unexplained. D and trimming come from the DNA, and the V and J calls and clone size come from that table. The sample records 150,000 to 200,000 clones, around nine tenths of which are singletons. The ten largest clones represent about 1% of the sample.

As encoded in the germline V gene, CDR1 is SNHLY while CDR2 is FYNNEI. The CDR3 numbers 15 residues from cysteine through phenylalanine. Of all the DNA, just the CDR3 is kept, 45 bases in frame from base 1. Trimming takes 4 bases off V and 7 bases off J; junction bases not matched to a gene: 6. The sample comprised peripheral blood. The chain links TRBV2 with TRBJ1-5, with 11 junctional bases fitting TRBD1. The TCR comes from a young woman who had recovered from COVID-19. The DNA sequence follows: TGTGCCAGCAGTGGAATCGGACAGGGGGCCCAGCCCCAGCATTTT. It encodes CASSGIGQGAQPQHF. The full variable domain, with segments outside the CDR3 supplied by the reference TRBV2 and TRBJ1-5 proteins, appears as EPEVTQTPSHQVTQMGQEVILRCVPISNHLYFYWYRQILGQKVEFLVSFYNNEISEKSEIFDDQFSVERPDGSNFTLKIRSTKLEDSAMYFCASSGIGQGAQPQHFGDGTRLSIL.